The clone carrying this TCR beta chain was detected a few times. Its matching antigen is unknown. This record belongs to a study of T-cell memory formation after mild COVID-19. Study as a whole: The two donors had largely donor-specific TCR clusters.

There are 14 residues in the CDR3. Germline assignment: CDR1 MNHEY and CDR2 SMNVEV (reference sequence). Trimming took 6 bases from V and 5 from J, leaving 14 bases between them. In TCRdb, the 5' RACE reads were re-called with MiXCR into one record per CDR3 protein. The profile shows 75,000 to 95,000 distinct CDR3 sequences, more than 13% of them singletons. Study results and caveats: Second-wave clones that peaked on day 37 lacked confirmed SARS-CoV-2 specificity. Later expanders leaned toward CD4+, whereas clones contracting from day 15 to 85 were balanced CD4/CD8. Contracting CD8+ clones were enriched in EMRA, CD4+ mainly in CM and EM.

Sequencing was performed on PBMCs or a T cell subset sorted from them (not recorded which). The rearrangement joins TRBV27 to TRBJ2-1; TRBD1 or TRBD2 may be the D gene (5 bases each). The sequence came from a man younger than 35 who had mild COVID-19 (a few samples of this study predate the infection). Cell type and time point are not known. CDR3 DNA: TGTGCCAGCAGGACGGGACGGAGTAACAATGAGCAGTTCTTC. This encodes CASRTGRSNNEQFF.